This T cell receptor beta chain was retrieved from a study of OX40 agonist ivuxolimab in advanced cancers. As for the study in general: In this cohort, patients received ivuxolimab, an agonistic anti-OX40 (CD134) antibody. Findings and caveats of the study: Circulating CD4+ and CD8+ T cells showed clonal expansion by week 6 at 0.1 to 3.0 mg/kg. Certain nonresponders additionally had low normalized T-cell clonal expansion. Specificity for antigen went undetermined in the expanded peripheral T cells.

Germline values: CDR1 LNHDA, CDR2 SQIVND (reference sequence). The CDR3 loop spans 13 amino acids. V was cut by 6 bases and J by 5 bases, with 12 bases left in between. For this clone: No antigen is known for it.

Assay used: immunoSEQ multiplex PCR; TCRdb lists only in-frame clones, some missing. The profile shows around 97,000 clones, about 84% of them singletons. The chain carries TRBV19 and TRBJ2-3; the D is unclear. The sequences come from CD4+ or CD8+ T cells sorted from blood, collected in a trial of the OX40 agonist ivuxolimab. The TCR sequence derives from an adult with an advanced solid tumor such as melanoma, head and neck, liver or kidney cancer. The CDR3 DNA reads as TGTGCCAGTAGCCTTTATTTGGGAGATACGCAGTATTTT. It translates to CASSLYLGDTQYF.